What follows is one T cell receptor beta chain and its context. This sample was included in a study of cytomegalovirus exposure and HLA in healthy donors. V was clipped by 11 bases and J by 5 bases; unmatched bases: 11. This CDR3 is built from 14 residues. Germline CDR1 reads MNHNY; CDR2 reads SVGAGI (reference sequence). TCRdb's copy holds only in-frame clones and misses some; the assay was immunoSEQ multiplex PCR. The sample holds 100,000 to 120,000 clones, about nine tenths seen once. This sequence was found in a woman aged 18 to 35 in good health and CMV-seronegative. Specimen: PBMCs. The chain employs TRBV6-6 and TRBJ2-3, with 9 positions matching TRBD2. DNA of the CDR3: TGTGCCCTGCGCAGGGCGGGGGGGCAAGATACGCAGTATTTT. As protein: CALRRAGGQDTQYF.